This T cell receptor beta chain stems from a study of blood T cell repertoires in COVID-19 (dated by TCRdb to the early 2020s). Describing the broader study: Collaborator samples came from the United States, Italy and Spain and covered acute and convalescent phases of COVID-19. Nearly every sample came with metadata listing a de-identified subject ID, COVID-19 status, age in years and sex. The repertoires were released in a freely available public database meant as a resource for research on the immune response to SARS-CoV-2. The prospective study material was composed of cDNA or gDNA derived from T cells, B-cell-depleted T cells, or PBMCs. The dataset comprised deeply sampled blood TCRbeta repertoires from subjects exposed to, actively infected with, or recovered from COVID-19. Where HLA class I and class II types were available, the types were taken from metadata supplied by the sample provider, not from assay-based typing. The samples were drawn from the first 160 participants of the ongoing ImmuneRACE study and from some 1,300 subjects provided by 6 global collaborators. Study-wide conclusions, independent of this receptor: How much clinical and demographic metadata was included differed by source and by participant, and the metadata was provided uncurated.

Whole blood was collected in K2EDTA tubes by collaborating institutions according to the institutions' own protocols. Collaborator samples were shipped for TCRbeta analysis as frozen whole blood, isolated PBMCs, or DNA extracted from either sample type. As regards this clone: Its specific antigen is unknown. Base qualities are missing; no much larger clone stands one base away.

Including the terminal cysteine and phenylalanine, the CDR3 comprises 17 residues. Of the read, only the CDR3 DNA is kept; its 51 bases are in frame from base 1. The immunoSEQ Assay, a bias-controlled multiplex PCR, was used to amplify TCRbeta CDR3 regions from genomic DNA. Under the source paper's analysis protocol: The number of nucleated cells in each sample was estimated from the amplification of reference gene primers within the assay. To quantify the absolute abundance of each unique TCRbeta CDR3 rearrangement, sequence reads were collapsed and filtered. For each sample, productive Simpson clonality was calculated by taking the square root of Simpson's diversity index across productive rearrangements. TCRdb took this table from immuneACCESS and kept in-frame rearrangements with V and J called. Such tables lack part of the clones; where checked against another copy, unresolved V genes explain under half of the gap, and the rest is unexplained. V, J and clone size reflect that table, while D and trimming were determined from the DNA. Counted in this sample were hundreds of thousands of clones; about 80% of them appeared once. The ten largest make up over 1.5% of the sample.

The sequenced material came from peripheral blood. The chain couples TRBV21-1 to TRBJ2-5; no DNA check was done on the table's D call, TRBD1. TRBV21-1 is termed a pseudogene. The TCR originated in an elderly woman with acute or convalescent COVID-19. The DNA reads TGTGCCAGCAGCCAATACGATACCGGGACAGGGTTTGAGACCCAGTACTTC. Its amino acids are CASSQYDTGTGFETQYF.